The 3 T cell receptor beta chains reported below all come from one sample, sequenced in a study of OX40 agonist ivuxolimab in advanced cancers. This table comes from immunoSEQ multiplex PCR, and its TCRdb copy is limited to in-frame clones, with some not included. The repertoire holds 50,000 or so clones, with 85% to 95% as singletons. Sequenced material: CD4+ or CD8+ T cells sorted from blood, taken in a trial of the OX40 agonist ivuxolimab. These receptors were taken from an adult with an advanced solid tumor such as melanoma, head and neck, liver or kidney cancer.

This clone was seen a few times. The CDR3 is CAISESGGRGEQFF. For the CDR3, the DNA is TGTGCCATCAGTGAGTCCGGCGGGAGGGGGGAGCAGTTCTTC. The chain couples TRBV10-3 to TRBJ2-1; TRBD2 agrees at 9 bases. The CDR3 spans 14 residues. The V gene end was trimmed by 0 bases and the J gene end by 10 bases; junction bases not matched to a gene: 4. From germline, CDR1 is ENHRY and CDR2 SYGVKD.

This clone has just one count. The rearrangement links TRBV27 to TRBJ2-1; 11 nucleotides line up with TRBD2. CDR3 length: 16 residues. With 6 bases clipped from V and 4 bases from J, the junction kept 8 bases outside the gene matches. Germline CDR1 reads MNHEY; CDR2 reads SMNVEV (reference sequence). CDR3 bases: TGTGCCAGCAGCTACCGACTAGCGGGAAATTACAATGAGCAGTTCTTC. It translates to CASSYRLAGNYNEQFF.

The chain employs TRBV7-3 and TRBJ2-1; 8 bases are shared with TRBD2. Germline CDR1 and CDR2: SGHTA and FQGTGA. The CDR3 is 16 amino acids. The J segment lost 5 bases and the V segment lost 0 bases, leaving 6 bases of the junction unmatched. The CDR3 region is CASSLTAGEYDNEQFF. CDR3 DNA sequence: TGTGCCAGCAGCTTAACAGCGGGAGAGTACGACAATGAGCAGTTCTTC. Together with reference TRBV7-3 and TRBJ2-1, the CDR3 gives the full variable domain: GAGVSQTPSNKVTEKGKYVELRCDPISGHTALYWYRQSLGQGPEFLIYFQGTGAADDSGLPNDRFFAVRPEGSVSTLKIQRTERGDSAVYLCASSLTAGEYDNEQFFGPGTRLTVL.